This T cell receptor beta chain comes out of a study of CD8 T cells in ankylosing spondylitis. This CDR3 is 15 amino acids long. Trimming shortened V by 7 bases and J by 0 bases, and 13 bases separated the two germline ends. From germline, CDR1 is SNHLY and CDR2 FYNNEI. As for this clonotype: What it binds is unknown.

General observations from the study: Ankylosing spondylitis blood seemed to carry a telltale TCR beta motif made of under 10 highly homologous variants.

TCRdb redid the calling of the 5' RACE reads with MiXCR, one entry per CDR3 protein. The sample includes tens of thousands of distinct CDR3 sequences, just under 9% of them seen just once. This TCR came from a male donor with ankylosing spondylitis. Source material: blood, either unsorted or a sorted T cell fraction (not recorded which). This chain uses TRBV2 with TRBJ2-1; D is uncertain. The CDR3 sequence is CASNTQTSSYNEQFF. The CDR3, as DNA: TGTGCCAGCAATACTCAAACGAGCTCCTACAATGAGCAGTTCTTC.